Presented here are 5 T cell receptor beta chains from one specimen sequenced in a study of blood T cell repertoires in COVID-19 (dated by TCRdb to 2018 to 2021). Library prep was done by the immunoSEQ multiplex PCR assay. TCRdb mirrors the immuneACCESS table, restricted to in-frame sequences. Some clones are absent from its copies; in checked studies, under half trace to an unresolved V gene, and the reason for the others is unknown. The sample table records some 120,000 clones; 90% of these occur just once. The ten biggest clones cover 3.5% to 5% of the sample. Material for sequencing was peripheral blood. These TCRs come from a man between 60 and 75 years old with COVID-19, enrolled during active disease.

The V gene is TRBV11-3, the J gene TRBJ2-7, with a tentative D call TRBD1 (5 bases). The V gene lost 2 bases and the J gene lost 2 bases, with 7 bases spanning the gap. The CDR3 totals 13 residues. Germline V gene lookup returns CDR1 SGHNT and CDR2 YENEEA. CDR3 sequence reads: CASSLPGPYEQYF. Here the CDR3 DNA reads TGTGCCAGCAGCTTACCAGGGCCCTACGAGCAGTACTTC.

This chain joins TRBV9 and TRBJ2-7; 12 bases fit TRBD2. V shed 3 bases, J shed 5 bases, and the junction held 18 bases outside the gene matches. This CDR3 comprises 19 residues. Germline V gene lookup returns CDR1 SGDLS and CDR2 YYNGEE. The CDR3 bases are TGTGCCAGCAGCGACCGGGACTCCGGCAGACTAGCGGGAGAGGACGAGCAGTACTTC. Translated: CASSDRDSGRLAGEDEQYF.

This clone was counted a single time. The chain links TRBV7-6 to TRBJ2-2; weak D call: TRBD2 (7 bases). V dropped 11 bases and J dropped 1 base, with 20 bases sitting between them. In germline, CDR1 is SGHVS, CDR2 FNYEAQ. The CDR3 is 16 amino acids. CDR3 region: CASKGLRGQNTGELFF. The CDR3 DNA is TGTGCCTCAAAGGGGCTGCGGGGGCAGAACACCGGGGAGCTGTTTTTT.

This clone appeared once. V gene TRBV27 combines with J gene TRBJ2-5; 7 bases are shared with TRBD1. Unmatched junction bases numbered 8, after V lost 4 bases and J lost 0 bases. Germline-derived CDR1 and CDR2 are MNHEY and SMNVEV (reference sequence). This CDR3 is built from 16 residues. CDR3 region: CASSSWDSPYQETQYF. CDR3 in DNA: TGTGCCAGCAGTTCCTGGGACAGCCCTTACCAAGAGACCCAGTACTTC.

The V and J genes are TRBV5-5 and TRBJ2-5; weak D call: TRBD1 (5 bases). CDR1 SGHKS and CDR2 YYEKEE come from the germline V gene (reference sequence). The CDR3 has 18 amino acids. V shed 1 base and J shed 2 bases, with 21 bases lying between them. In nucleotides, the CDR3 is TGTGCCAGCAGCTTGCCCAGGGAAATATTGCTAGAACAAGAGACCCAGTACTTC. Encoded protein: CASSLPREILLEQETQYF.